Below, one TCR beta chain is given with its context. Its antigen is unknown. CDR1 is DFQATT and CDR2 is SNEGSKA in the germline V gene (reference sequence). CDR3 size: 15 residues. V was shortened by 3 bases and J by 3 bases, with 15 bases between the two germline ends. This record belongs to a study of CD8 T cells in Susac syndrome. On the study more broadly: When blood was collected, patients with Susac syndrome were therapy-naive, were taking corticosteroids, or were receiving intravenous immunoglobulin alone. Whole-study results and caveats: Clonal expansion was not observed in the Susac syndrome CD4+ T cell repertoires.

Diagnostic criteria for definite or probable disease, in their recently defined form, were met by the patients with Susac syndrome. When the RNA was reverse transcribed, random hexamers were used with an input of 0.5 to 1 ug. Amplification of TCR beta CDR3 by immunoSEQ multiplex PCR spanned 54 Vbeta and 13 Jbeta. Each CDR3 protein gets one entry after TCRdb re-called the immunoSEQ multiplex PCR reads with MiXCR. The profile covers over 140,000 distinct CDR3 sequences, with 95% appearing a single time and 0.14% taken by the ten largest. V usage is TRBV20-1 and J usage is TRBJ2-1; possibly TRBD2 for D (6 bases). The clonotype originates from a human donor with Susac syndrome. Sequencing was carried out using CD4+ T cells from PBMCs. CDR3 DNA: TGCAGTGCTAGTTTTCGGGAGTTAAGCTACAATGAGCAGTTCTTC. Translation: CSASFRELSYNEQFF.